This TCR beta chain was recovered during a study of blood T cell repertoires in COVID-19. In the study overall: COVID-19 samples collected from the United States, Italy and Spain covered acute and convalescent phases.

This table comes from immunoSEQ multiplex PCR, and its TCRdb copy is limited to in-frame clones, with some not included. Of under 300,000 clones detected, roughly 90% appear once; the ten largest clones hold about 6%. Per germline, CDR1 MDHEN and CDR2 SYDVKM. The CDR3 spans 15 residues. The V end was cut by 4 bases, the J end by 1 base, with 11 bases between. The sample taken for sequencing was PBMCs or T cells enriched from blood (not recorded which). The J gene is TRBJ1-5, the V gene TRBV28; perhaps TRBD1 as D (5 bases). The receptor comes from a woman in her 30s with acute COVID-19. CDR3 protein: CASSYGGKSNQPQHF. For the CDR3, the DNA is TGTGCCAGCAGTTATGGGGGGAAAAGCAATCAGCCCCAGCATTTT.